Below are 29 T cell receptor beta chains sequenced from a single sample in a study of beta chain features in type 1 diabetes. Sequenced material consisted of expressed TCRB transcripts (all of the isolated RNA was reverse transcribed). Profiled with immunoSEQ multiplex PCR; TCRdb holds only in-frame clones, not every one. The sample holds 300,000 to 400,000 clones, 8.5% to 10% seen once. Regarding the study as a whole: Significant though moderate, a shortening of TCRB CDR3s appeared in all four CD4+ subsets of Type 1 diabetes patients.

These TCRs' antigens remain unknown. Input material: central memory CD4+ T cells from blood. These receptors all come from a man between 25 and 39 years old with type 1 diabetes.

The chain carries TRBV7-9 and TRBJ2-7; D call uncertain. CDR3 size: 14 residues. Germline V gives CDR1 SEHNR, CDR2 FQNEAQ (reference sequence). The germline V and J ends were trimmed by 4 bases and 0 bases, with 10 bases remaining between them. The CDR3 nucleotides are TGTGCCAGCAGCTCATTAATCAGCTCCTACGAGCAGTACTTC. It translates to CASSSLISSYEQYF.

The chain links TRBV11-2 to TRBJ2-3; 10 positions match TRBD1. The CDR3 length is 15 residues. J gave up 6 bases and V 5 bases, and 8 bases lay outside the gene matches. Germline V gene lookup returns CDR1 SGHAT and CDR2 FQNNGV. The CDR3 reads CASSIGQGGRDTQYF. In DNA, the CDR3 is TGTGCCAGCAGCATCGGACAGGGGGGGAGGGATACGCAGTATTTT.

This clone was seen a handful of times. The CDR3 is CASSLASQRLEQFF. CDR3 coding DNA: TGCGCCAGCAGCTTGGCCAGTCAGAGACTTGAGCAGTTCTTC. This rearrangement joins TRBV5-1 to TRBJ2-1, with D unclear. Germline V lookup: CDR1 SGHRS, CDR2 YFSETQ. Trimming pared 0 bases from V and 9 bases from J, leaving 13 bases between. This CDR3 comprises 14 residues.

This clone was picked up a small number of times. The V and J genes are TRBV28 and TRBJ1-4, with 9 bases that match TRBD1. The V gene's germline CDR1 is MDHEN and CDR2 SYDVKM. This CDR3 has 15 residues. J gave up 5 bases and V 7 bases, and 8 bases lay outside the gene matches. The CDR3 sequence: CASTKTGTGNEKLFF. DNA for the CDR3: TGTGCCAGCACTAAAACCGGGACAGGGAATGAAAAACTGTTTTTT. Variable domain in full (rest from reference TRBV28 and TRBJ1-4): DVKVTQSSRYLVKRTGEKVFLECVQDMDHENMFWYRQDPGLGLRLIYFSYDVKMKEKGDIPEGYSVSREKKERFSLILESASTNQTSMYLCASTKTGTGNEKLFFGSGTQLSVL.

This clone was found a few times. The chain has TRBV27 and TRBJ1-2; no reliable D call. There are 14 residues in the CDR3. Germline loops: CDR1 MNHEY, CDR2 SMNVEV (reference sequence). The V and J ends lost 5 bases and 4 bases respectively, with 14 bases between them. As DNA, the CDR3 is TGTGCCAGCAGTCCTGGGGTTTTTAGCTATGGCTACACCTTC. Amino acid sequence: CASSPGVFSYGYTF.

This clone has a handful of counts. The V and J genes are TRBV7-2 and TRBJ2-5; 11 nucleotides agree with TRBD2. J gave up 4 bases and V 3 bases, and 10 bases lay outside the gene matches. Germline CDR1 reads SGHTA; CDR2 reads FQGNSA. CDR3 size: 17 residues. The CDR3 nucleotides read TGTGCCAGCAGCTTTCAGCTTGAACTAGCGGGAGTAGAGACCCAGTACTTC. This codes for CASSFQLELAGVETQYF.

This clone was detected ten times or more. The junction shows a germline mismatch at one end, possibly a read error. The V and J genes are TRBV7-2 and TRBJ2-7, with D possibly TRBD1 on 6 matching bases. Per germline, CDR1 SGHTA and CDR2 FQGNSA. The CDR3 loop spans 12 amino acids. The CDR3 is CASSVSTGGPNF. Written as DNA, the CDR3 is TGTGCCAGCAGCGTATCGACAGGAGGACCAAACTTC.

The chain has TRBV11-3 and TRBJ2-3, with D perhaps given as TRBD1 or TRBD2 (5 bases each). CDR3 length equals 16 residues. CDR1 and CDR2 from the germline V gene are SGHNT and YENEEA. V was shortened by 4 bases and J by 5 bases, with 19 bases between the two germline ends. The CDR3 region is CASSSLMRGAGDTQYF. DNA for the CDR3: TGTGCCAGCAGCTCCCTAATGAGGGGCGCGGGAGATACGCAGTATTTT.

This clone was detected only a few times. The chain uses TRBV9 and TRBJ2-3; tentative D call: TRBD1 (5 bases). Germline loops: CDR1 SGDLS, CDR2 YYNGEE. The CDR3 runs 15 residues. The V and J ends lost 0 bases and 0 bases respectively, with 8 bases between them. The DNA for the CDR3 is TGTGCCAGCAGCGTAGAAGGGGCGAGCACAGATACGCAGTATTTT. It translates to CASSVEGASTDTQYF.

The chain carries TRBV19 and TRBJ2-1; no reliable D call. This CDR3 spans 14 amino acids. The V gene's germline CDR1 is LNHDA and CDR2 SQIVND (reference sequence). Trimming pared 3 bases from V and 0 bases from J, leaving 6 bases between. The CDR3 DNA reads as TGTGCCAGTAGTATCGCCAGCTCCTACAATGAGCAGTTCTTC. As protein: CASSIASSYNEQFF.

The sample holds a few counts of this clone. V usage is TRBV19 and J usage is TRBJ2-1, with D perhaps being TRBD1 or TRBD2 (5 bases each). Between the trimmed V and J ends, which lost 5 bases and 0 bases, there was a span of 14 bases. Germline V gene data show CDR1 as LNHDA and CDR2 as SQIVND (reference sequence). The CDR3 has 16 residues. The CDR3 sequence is CASSFLGDSSYNEQFF. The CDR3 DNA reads TGTGCCAGTAGTTTCCTGGGGGATAGCTCCTACAATGAGCAGTTCTTC. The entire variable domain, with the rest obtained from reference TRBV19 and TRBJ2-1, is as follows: DGGITQSPKYLFRKEGQNVTLSCEQNLNHDAMYWYRQDPGQGLRLIYYSQIVNDFQKGDIAEGYSVSREKKESFPLTVTSAQKNPTAFYLCASSFLGDSSYNEQFFGPGTRLTVL.

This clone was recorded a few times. CDR3 amino acids: CASSFTGDNEQFF. In DNA form, the CDR3 reads TGTGCCAGCAGCTTTACAGGGGACAATGAGCAGTTCTTC. The rearrangement joins TRBV7-2 to TRBJ2-1; TRBD1 aligns across 7 bases. Germline CDR1 is SGHTA and CDR2 is FQGNSA. This CDR3 has 13 residues. J gave up 5 bases and V 3 bases, and 1 base lay outside the gene matches. The full variable domain, in which reference TRBV7-2 and TRBJ2-1 provide the parts outside the CDR3, is GAGVSQSPSNKVTEKGKDVELRCDPISGHTALYWYRQSLGQGLEFLIYFQGNSAPDKSGLPSDRFSAERTGGSVSTLTIQRTQQEDSAVYLCASSFTGDNEQFFGPGTRLTVL.

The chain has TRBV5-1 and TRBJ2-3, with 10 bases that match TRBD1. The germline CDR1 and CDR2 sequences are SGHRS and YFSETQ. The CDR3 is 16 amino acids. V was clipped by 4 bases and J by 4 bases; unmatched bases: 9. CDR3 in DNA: TGCGCCAGCAGCCACGGGGACAGGGGAAGGGCAGATACGCAGTATTTT. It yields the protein CASSHGDRGRADTQYF. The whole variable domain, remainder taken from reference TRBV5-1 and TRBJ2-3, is KAGVTQTPRYLIKTRGQQVTLSCSPISGHRSVSWYQQTPGQGLQFLFEYFSETQRNKGNFPGRFSGRQFSNSRSEMNVSTLELGDSALYLCASSHGDRGRADTQYFGPGTRLTVL.

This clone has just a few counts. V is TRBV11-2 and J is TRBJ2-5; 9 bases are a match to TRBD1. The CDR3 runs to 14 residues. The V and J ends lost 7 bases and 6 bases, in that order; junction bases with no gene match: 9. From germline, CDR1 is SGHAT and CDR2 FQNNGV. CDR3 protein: CASTGQGGYKTQYF. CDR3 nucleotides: TGTGCCAGCACGGGACAGGGAGGGTATAAGACCCAGTACTTC.

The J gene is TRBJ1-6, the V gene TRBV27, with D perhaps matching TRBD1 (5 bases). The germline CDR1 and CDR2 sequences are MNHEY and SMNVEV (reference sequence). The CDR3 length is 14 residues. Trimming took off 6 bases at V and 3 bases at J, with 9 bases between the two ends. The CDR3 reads CASSEGYYNSPLHF. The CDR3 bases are TGTGCCAGCAGCGAGGGGTACTATAATTCACCCCTCCACTTT.

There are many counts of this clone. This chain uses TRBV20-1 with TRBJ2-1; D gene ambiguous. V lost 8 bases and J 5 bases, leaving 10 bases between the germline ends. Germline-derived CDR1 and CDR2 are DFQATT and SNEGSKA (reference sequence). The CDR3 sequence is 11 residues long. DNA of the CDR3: TGCAGTTCGAAGGGAAACAATGAGCAGTTCTTC. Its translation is CSSKGNNEQFF.

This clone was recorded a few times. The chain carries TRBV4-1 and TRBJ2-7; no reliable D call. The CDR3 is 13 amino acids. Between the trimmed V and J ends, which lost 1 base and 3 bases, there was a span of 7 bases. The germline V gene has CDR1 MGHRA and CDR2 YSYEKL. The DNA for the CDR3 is TGCGCCAGCAGCCAAGTCCCCGACTACGAGCAGTACTTC. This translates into CASSQVPDYEQYF.

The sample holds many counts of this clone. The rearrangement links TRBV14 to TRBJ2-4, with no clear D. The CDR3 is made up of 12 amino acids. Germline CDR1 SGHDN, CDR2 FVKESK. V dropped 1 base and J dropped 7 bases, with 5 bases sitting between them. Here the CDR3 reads CASSQVRNIQYF. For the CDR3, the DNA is TGTGCCAGCAGCCAAGTTCGTAACATTCAGTACTTC.

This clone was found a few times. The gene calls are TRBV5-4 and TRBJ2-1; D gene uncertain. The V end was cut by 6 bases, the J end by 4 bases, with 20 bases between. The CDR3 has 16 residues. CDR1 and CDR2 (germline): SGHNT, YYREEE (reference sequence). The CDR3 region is CASTPGGVPSYNEQFF. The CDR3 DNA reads TGTGCCAGCACCCCTGGTGGCGTCCCTTCTTACAATGAGCAGTTCTTC.

The CDR3 DNA follows: TGTGCCAGCAGTTTATTGGGATCCGCAGTTTACAATGAGCAGTTCTTC. It codes for CASSLLGSAVYNEQFF. The gene calls are TRBV27 and TRBJ2-1; D is unclear. Germline V gene data show CDR1 as MNHEY and CDR2 as SMNVEV (reference sequence). The CDR3 has 16 residues. Trimming took 1 base from V and 4 from J, leaving 14 bases between them.

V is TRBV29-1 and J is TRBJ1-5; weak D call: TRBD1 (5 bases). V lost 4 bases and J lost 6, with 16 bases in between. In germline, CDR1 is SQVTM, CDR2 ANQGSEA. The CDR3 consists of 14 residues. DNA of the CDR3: TGCAGCGTTGGGACACCTGGTATGGGTCAGCCCCAGCATTTT. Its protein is CSVGTPGMGQPQHF.

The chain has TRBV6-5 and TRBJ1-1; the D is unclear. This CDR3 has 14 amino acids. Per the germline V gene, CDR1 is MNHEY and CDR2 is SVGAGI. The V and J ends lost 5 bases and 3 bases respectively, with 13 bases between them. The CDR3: CASSEQPGYTEAFF. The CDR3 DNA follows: TGTGCCAGCAGTGAACAGCCTGGGTACACTGAAGCTTTCTTT.

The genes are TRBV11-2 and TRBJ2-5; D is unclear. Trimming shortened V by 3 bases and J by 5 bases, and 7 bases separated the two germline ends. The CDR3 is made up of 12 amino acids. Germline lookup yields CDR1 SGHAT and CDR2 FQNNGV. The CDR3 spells CASSFITETQYF. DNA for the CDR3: TGTGCCAGCAGCTTTATCACGGAGACCCAGTACTTC.

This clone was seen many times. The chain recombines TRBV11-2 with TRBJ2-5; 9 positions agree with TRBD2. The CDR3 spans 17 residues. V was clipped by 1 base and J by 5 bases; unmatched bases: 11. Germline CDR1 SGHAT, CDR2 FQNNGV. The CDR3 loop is CASSLGLLAGRQETQYF. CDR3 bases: TGTGCCAGCAGCTTAGGCCTTCTAGCGGGAAGGCAGGAGACCCAGTACTTC.

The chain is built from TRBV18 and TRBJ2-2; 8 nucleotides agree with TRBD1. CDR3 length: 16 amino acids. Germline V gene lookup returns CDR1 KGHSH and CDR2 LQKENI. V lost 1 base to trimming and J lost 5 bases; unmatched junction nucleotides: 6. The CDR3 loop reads CASSPQRTGSTGELFF. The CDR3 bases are TGTGCCAGCTCACCACAAAGGACAGGGTCTACCGGGGAGCTGTTTTTT.

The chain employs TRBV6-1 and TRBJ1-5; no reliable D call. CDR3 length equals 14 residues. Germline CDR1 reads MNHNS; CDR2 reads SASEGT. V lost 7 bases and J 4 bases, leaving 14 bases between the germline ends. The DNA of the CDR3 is TGTGCCAGCATGCCTTGGGTGGGAAATCAGCCCCAGCATTTT. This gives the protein CASMPWVGNQPQHF.

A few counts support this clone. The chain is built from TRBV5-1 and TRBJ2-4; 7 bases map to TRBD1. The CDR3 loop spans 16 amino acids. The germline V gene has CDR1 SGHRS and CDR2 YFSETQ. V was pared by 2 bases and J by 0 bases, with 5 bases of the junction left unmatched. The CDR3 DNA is TGCGCCAGCAGCTTTGGACAGGTTCTAGCCAAAAACATTCAGTACTTC. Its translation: CASSFGQVLAKNIQYF.

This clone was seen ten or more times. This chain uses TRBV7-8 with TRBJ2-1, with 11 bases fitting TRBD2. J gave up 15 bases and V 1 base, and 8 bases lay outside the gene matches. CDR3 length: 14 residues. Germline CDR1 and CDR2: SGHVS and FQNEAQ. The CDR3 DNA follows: TGTGCCAGCAGCTTAGAAGGTAGCGGGAGGGCCCGGTTCTTC. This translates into CASSLEGSGRARFF.

CDR3 in amino acids: CASSFYVNQPQHF. CDR3 sequence (DNA): TGTGCCAGCAGTTTCTACGTCAATCAGCCCCAGCATTTT. This chain joins TRBV28 and TRBJ1-5; the D is unclear. V was pared by 3 bases and J by 3 bases, with 6 bases between. The CDR3 consists of 13 residues. Germline assignment: CDR1 MDHEN and CDR2 SYDVKM.